What follows are 27 T cell receptor beta chains derived from one specimen sequenced in a study of blood T cell repertoires in COVID-19. Repertoires were generated with immunoSEQ multiplex PCR, while TCRdb's copy carries only in-frame clones and drops some. The sample gives under 250,000 clones, about 87% of which show up once; more than 6.5% is in the top ten. Material for sequencing was peripheral blood. Every receptor here comes from a woman aged 70 to 79 with active or convalescent COVID-19.

This chain joins TRBV2 and TRBJ1-1; D remains ambiguous. Germline values: CDR1 SNHLY, CDR2 FYNNEI. This CDR3 has 14 residues. V gave up 9 bases and J gave up 4 bases, with 18 bases separating them. In DNA, the CDR3 is TGTGCCAGTCCGAAGGAGAGGGAGAGCACTGAAGCTTTCTTT. This encodes CASPKERESTEAFF.

The chain combines TRBV7-8 with TRBJ2-3; a possible D gene is TRBD2 (7 bases). V gave up 5 bases and J gave up 10 bases, with 13 bases separating them. This CDR3 region has 12 residues. CDR1 and CDR2 from the germline V gene are SGHVS and FQNEAQ. CDR3 protein: CASSPEGGAQYF. The CDR3 region has the DNA TGTGCCAGCAGCCCGGAGGGGGGGGCGCAGTATTTT. The variable domain in full, completed from reference TRBV7-8 and TRBJ2-3, reads GAGVSQSPRYKVAKRGQDVALRCDPISGHVSLFWYQQALGQGPEFLTYFQNEAQLDKSGLPSDRFFAERPEGSVSTLKIQRTQQEDSAVYLCASSPEGGAQYFGPGTRLTVL.

This chain uses TRBV5-1 with TRBJ1-1, with a weak D call TRBD1 (5 bases). CDR3 size: 14 residues. V gave up 2 bases and J gave up 4 bases, with 12 bases separating them. Per the germline V gene, CDR1 is SGHRS and CDR2 is YFSETQ. The CDR3 reads CASSLDGGATEAFF. The CDR3 DNA sequence: TGCGCCAGCAGCTTAGACGGGGGAGCCACTGAAGCTTTCTTT. The entire variable domain, with the rest obtained from reference TRBV5-1 and TRBJ1-1, is as follows: KAGVTQTPRYLIKTRGQQVTLSCSPISGHRSVSWYQQTPGQGLQFLFEYFSETQRNKGNFPGRFSGRQFSNSRSEMNVSTLELGDSALYLCASSLDGGATEAFFGQGTRLTVV.

This clone was recorded at least ten times. The J gene is TRBJ1-5, the V gene TRBV24-1, with D perhaps TRBD1 (5 bases). V lost 7 bases and J 6 bases, leaving 18 bases between the germline ends. Germline V gives CDR1 KGHDR, CDR2 SFDVKD. This CDR3 has 15 residues. The CDR3 is CATSPSAGDAQPQHF. CDR3 bases: TGTGCCACCAGCCCCTCGGCGGGGGATGCTCAGCCCCAGCATTTT.

V usage is TRBV6-5 and J usage is TRBJ1-4, with 7 bases lining up with TRBD1. This CDR3 is built from 15 residues. The V gene's germline CDR1 is MNHEY and CDR2 SVGAGI. V shed 2 bases and J 7 bases; nucleotides not matched to a gene: 7. CDR3 loop: CASSYLTGSGEKLFF. The CDR3 bases are TGTGCCAGCAGTTACCTGACAGGGTCGGGTGAAAAACTGTTTTTT.

V usage is TRBV18 and J usage is TRBJ1-1; 8 nucleotides agree with TRBD1. Germline V gives CDR1 KGHSH, CDR2 LQKENI. The CDR3 loop spans 17 amino acids. The V and J ends lost 8 bases and 1 base, in that order; junction bases with no gene match: 15. The CDR3 nucleotides are TGTGCCAGCAAACGGGTAGGACAGGGTATAGGGAACACTGAAGCTTTCTTT. Translation gives CASKRVGQGIGNTEAFF.

CDR3 sequence: CASSRTEGYGYTF. The CDR3 nucleotides read TGTGCCAGCAGCAGGACAGAGGGATATGGCTACACCTTC. The chain couples TRBV6-5 to TRBJ1-2; weak D call: TRBD1 (6 bases). Germline V gene sequence: CDR1 MNHEY, CDR2 SVGAGI. V gave up 6 bases and J gave up 5 bases, with 13 bases separating them. This CDR3 region has 13 residues.

This sequence joins TRBV5-8 and TRBJ2-2; D is perhaps TRBD2 (6 bases). Looked up from germline, CDR1 is SGHTS and CDR2 is YDEGEE. The length of the CDR3 is 14 residues. Trimming took 0 bases from V and 5 from J, leaving 8 bases between them. The CDR3 region has the DNA TGTGCCAGCAGCTTGGGACTAGGTACCGGGGAGCTGTTTTTT. Translation gives CASSLGLGTGELFF.

Of note for this clone: Other DNA sequences in this specimen translate into the identical CDR3. The V call is TRBV6-5, the J call TRBJ1-2; D might be TRBD1 (5 bases). This CDR3 is built from 12 residues. V lost 6 bases to trimming and J lost 8 bases, with 13 bases between them. Per germline, CDR1 MNHEY and CDR2 SVGAGI. DNA of the CDR3: TGTGCCAGCAGCCGTGGGGAGGGGGGCTACACCTTC. Translation gives CASSRGEGGYTF.

The chain is built from TRBV5-4 and TRBJ1-3; no clear D gene. V lost 0 bases and J lost 3, with 10 bases in between. The CDR3 length is 15 residues. CDR1 and CDR2 from the germline V gene are SGHNT and YYREEE (reference sequence). CDR3 coding DNA: TGTGCCAGCAGCTTGGGGGGAGGGTTTGGAAACACCATATATTTT. It yields the protein CASSLGGGFGNTIYF.

The chain has TRBV14 and TRBJ2-7; TRBD1 matches 9 bases. The V and J ends lost 3 bases and 3 bases, in that order; junction bases with no gene match: 3. This CDR3 is 14 amino acids long. Germline CDR1 SGHDN, CDR2 FVKESK. The CDR3 reads CASSHHRGLYEQYF. CDR3 nucleotides: TGTGCCAGCAGCCATCACAGGGGGCTCTACGAGCAGTACTTC.

CDR3 coding DNA: TGCGCCAGCAGCTTGGCCCTAGACGGCACTGAAGCTTTCTTT. This sequence encodes CASSLALDGTEAFF. V is TRBV5-1 and J is TRBJ1-1; D gene uncertain. The germline V gene has CDR1 SGHRS and CDR2 YFSETQ. With 0 bases removed from V and 4 bases from J, the gap between germline ends came to 10 bases. The CDR3 has 14 residues.

This clone was observed at least ten times. The chain links TRBV2 to TRBJ1-4; D possibly corresponds to TRBD1 (5 bases). Trimming took off 0 bases at V and 8 bases at J, with 16 bases between the two ends. Germline CDR1 reads SNHLY; CDR2 reads FYNNEI. CDR3 length: 16 amino acids. The CDR3 region has the DNA TGTGCCAGCAGTGAAGCGGGGGGGATGGGCAAGGAAAAACTGTTTTTT. Translated: CASSEAGGMGKEKLFF.

The V gene is TRBV24-1, the J gene TRBJ2-5; tentative D call: TRBD2 (6 bases). Germline V gene data show CDR1 as KGHDR and CDR2 as SFDVKD. Trimming removed 9 bases at V and 3 bases at J, with 10 bases between. CDR3 length equals 12 residues. CDR3 region: CATGGVEETQYF. Here the CDR3 DNA reads TGTGCCACCGGAGGGGTAGAAGAGACCCAGTACTTC.

The V call is TRBV5-1, the J call TRBJ1-6, with D unclear. CDR1 is SGHRS, CDR2 YFSETQ, per germline. The V end lost 0 bases, the J end lost 10 bases, and 11 bases lay between the germline ends. The CDR3 extends over 14 amino acids. DNA of the CDR3: TGCGCCAGCAGCTTGGTAGAGTTTAAATCACCCCTCCACTTT. It is translated as CASSLVEFKSPLHF.

The chain combines TRBV6-1 with TRBJ1-2; D not resolved. Germline values: CDR1 MNHNS, CDR2 SASEGT. The CDR3 covers 13 residues. Between the trimmed V and J ends, which lost 2 bases and 3 bases, there was a span of 7 bases. CDR3 in DNA: TGTGCCAGCAGTGAACTAGGAGACTATGGCTACACCTTC. Translating it yields CASSELGDYGYTF.

The J gene is TRBJ2-3, the V gene TRBV29-1, with 14 bases fitting TRBD2. The V and J ends lost 3 bases and 2 bases, in that order; junction bases with no gene match: 1. The germline V gene encodes CDR1 SQVTM and CDR2 ANQGSEA. CDR3 length: 15 amino acids. For the CDR3, the DNA is TGCAGCGTTGAGACTAGCGGGGGGGACACAGATACGCAGTATTTT. This sequence encodes CSVETSGGDTDTQYF.

V gene TRBV7-9 combines with J gene TRBJ1-2, with 7 bases fitting TRBD1. The CDR3 sequence is 13 residues long. Germline loops: CDR1 SEHNR, CDR2 FQNEAQ (reference sequence). V gave up 3 bases and J gave up 8 bases; unmatched junction bases: 6. DNA of the CDR3: TGTGCCAGCAGCTTTACAGGGGATCGCGGCTACACCTTC. Amino acid sequence: CASSFTGDRGYTF.

This clone was observed once. The V and J genes are TRBV24-1 and TRBJ1-5; maybe TRBD1 (5 bases). The CDR3 loop spans 14 amino acids. CDR1 and CDR2 from the germline V gene are KGHDR and SFDVKD. Trimming cost V 5 bases and J 2 bases, with 9 bases left between them. The CDR3 nucleotides are TGTGCCACCAGTGCCCCGACAGGCAATCAGCCCCAGCATTTT. It is translated as CATSAPTGNQPQHF.

The chain couples TRBV6-2 or TRBV6-3 to TRBJ1-6; no definite D call. The CDR3 runs 14 residues. Germline V CDR1 and CDR2: MNHEY, SVGEGT. Trimming stripped 4 bases from V and 14 bases from J, with 18 bases between. CDR3 loop: CASSSSGSLRTLHF. As DNA, the CDR3 is TGTGCCAGCAGTTCTAGTGGTTCCCTAAGGACCCTCCACTTT.

This clone showed up just a few times. CDR3 region: CASSVDRTSGNTIYF. The CDR3 bases are TGTGCCAGCAGCGTTGACAGGACCTCTGGAAACACCATATATTTT. The chain joins TRBV11-1 to TRBJ1-3, with D perhaps matching TRBD1 (6 bases). From germline, CDR1 is SGHAT and CDR2 FQDESV (reference sequence). The CDR3 is made up of 15 amino acids. Trimming took 5 bases from V and 0 from J, leaving 11 bases between them. The variable domain in full, with the rest retrieved from reference TRBV11-1 and TRBJ1-3, is EAEVAQSPRYKITEKSQAVAFWCDPISGHATLYWYRQILGQGPELLVQFQDESVVDDSQLPKDRFSAERLKGVDSTLKIQPAELGDSAMYLCASSVDRTSGNTIYFGEGSWLTVV.

The V and J genes are TRBV27 and TRBJ1-2; TRBD1 matches at 8 bases. Germline V lookup: CDR1 MNHEY, CDR2 SMNVEV (reference sequence). The CDR3 runs to 14 residues. The junction had 2 bases not matched to a gene; V was cut back by 3 bases and J by 2 bases. Here the CDR3 DNA reads TGTGCCAGCAGTTTGCAGGGGGCGAACTATGGCTACACCTTC. It specifies CASSLQGANYGYTF.

The rearrangement joins TRBV24-1 to TRBJ2-3; unclear D gene. Germline-derived CDR1 and CDR2 are KGHDR and SFDVKD. The length of the CDR3 is 13 residues. The ends were cut back, 3 bases at V and 1 base at J, with 4 bases in the middle. This CDR3 is CATSDTGTDTQYF. The CDR3 DNA is TGTGCCACCAGTGATACAGGCACAGATACGCAGTATTTT.

The CDR3 region is CASRPRDTNTEAFF. CDR3 bases: TGTGCCAGCAGGCCTCGGGACACGAACACTGAAGCTTTCTTT. J is TRBJ1-1 and V is TRBV6-6, with D possibly being TRBD1 (6 bases). Trimming took off 6 bases at V and 1 base at J, with 12 bases between the two ends. This CDR3 spans 14 amino acids. Germline lookup yields CDR1 MNHNY and CDR2 SVGAGI (reference sequence).

The chain couples TRBV10-3 to TRBJ1-5; D call uncertain. V was shortened by 11 bases and J by 5 bases, with 16 bases between the two germline ends. Germline V gives CDR1 ENHRY, CDR2 SYGVKD. This CDR3 region has 13 residues. The CDR3 spells CAHQAARDQPQHF. In DNA, the CDR3 is TGTGCCCACCAGGCAGCCAGAGATCAGCCCCAGCATTTT.

The chain is built from TRBV28 and TRBJ1-2; D is possibly TRBD1 (5 bases). Germline lookup yields CDR1 MDHEN and CDR2 SYDVKM. V was pared by 10 bases and J by 3 bases, with 21 bases between. The CDR3 has 15 residues. CDR3 loop: CATSGGGIVDYGYTF. Here the CDR3 DNA reads TGTGCCACCTCGGGGGGAGGGATCGTCGACTATGGCTACACCTTC.

This chain joins TRBV7-3 and TRBJ2-1, with TRBD1 matching 10 bases. The CDR3 runs 15 residues. V shed 5 bases and J 1 base; nucleotides not matched to a gene: 2. The germline V gene has CDR1 SGHTA and CDR2 FQGTGA. In DNA form, the CDR3 reads TGTGCCAGCAGCCCGGGACAGGGGTCCTACAATGAGCAGTTCTTC. Translated: CASSPGQGSYNEQFF.